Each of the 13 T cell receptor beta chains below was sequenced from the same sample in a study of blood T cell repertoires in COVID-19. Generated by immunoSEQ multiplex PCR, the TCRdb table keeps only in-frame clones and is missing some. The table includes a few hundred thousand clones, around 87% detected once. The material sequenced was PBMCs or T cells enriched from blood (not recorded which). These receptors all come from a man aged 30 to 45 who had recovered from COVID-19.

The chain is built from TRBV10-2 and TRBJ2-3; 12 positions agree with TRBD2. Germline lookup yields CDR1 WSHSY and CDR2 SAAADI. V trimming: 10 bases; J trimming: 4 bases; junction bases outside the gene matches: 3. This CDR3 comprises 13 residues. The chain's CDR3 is CAIGTSGSDTQYF. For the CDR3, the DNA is TGCGCCATTGGGACTAGCGGGTCAGATACGCAGTATTTT.

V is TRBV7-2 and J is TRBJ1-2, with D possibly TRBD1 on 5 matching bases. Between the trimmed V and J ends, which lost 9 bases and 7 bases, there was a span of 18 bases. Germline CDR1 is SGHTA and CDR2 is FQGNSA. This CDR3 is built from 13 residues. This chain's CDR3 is CASDLDRQSGYTF. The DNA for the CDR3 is TGTGCCAGTGACCTAGACAGACAGTCTGGCTACACCTTC.

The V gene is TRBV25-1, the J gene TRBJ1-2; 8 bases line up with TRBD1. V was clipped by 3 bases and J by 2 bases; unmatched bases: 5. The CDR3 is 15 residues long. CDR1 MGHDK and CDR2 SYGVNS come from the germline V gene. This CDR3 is CASSDAPGGNYGYTF. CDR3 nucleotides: TGTGCCAGCAGTGACGCCCCAGGGGGCAACTATGGCTACACCTTC.

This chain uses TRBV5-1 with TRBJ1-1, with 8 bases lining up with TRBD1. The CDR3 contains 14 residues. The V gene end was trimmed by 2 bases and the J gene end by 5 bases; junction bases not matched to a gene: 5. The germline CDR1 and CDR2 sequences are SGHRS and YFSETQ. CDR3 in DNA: TGCGCCAGCAGCTTCCCGGGACAGGTAACTGAAGCTTTCTTT. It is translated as CASSFPGQVTEAFF.

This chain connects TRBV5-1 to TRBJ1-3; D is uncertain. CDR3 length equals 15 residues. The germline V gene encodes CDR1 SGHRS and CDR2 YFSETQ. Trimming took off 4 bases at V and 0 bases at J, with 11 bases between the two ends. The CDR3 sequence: CASSAGSGSGNTIYF. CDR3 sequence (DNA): TGCGCCAGCAGCGCCGGGTCCGGCTCTGGAAACACCATATATTTT.

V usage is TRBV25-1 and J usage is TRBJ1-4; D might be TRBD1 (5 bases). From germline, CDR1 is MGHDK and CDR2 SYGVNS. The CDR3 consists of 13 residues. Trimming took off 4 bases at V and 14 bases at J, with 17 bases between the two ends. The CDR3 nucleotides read TGTGCCAGCAGTGGGGGGGGAAGATTTGTGCTGTTTTTT. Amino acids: CASSGGGRFVLFF. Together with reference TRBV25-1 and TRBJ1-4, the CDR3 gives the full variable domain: EADIYQTPRYLVIGTGKKITLECSQTMGHDKMYWYQQDPGMELHLIHYSYGVNSTEKGDLSSESTVSRIRTEHFPLTLESARPSHTSQYLCASSGGGRFVLFFGSGTQLSVL.

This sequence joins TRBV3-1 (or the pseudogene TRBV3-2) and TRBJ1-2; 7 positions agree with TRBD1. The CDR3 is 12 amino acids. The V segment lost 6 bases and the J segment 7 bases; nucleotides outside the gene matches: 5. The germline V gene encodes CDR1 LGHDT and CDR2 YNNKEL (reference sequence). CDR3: CASRGTETGYTF. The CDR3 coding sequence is TGTGCCAGCAGGGGGACAGAGACTGGCTACACCTTC.

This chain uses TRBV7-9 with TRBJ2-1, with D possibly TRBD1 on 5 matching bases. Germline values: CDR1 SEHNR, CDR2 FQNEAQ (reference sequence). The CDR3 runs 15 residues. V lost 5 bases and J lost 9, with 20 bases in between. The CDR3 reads CASSLLLGAEIEQFF. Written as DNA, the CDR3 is TGTGCCAGCAGCCTTCTTTTAGGGGCAGAAATTGAGCAGTTCTTC.

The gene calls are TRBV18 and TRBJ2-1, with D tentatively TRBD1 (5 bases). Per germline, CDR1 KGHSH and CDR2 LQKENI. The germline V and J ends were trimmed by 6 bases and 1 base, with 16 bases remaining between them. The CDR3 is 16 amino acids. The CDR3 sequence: CASSPLREPSYNEQFF. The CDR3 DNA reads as TGTGCCAGCTCTCCTCTCAGGGAACCTTCCTACAATGAGCAGTTCTTC.

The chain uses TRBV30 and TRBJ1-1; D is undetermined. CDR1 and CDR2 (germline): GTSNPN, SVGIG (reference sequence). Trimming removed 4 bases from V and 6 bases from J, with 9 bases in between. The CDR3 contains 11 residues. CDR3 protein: CAWTVYPEAFF. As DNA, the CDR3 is TGTGCCTGGACTGTTTATCCTGAAGCTTTCTTT.

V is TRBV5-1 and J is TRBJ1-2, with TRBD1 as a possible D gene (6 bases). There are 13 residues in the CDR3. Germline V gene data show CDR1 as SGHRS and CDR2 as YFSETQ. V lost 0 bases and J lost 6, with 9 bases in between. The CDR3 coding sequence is TGCGCCAGCAGCTTGGAGCAGGGGCATGGCTACACCTTC. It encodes CASSLEQGHGYTF.

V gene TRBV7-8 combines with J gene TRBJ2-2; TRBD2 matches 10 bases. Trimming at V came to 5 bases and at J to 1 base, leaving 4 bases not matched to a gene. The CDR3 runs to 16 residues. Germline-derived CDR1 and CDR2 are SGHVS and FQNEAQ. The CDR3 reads CASSARTSGNTGELFF. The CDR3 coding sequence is TGTGCCAGCAGCGCACGGACTAGCGGGAACACCGGGGAGCTGTTTTTT. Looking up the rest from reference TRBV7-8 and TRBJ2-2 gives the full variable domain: GAGVSQSPRYKVAKRGQDVALRCDPISGHVSLFWYQQALGQGPEFLTYFQNEAQLDKSGLPSDRFFAERPEGSVSTLKIQRTQQEDSAVYLCASSARTSGNTGELFFGEGSRLTVL.

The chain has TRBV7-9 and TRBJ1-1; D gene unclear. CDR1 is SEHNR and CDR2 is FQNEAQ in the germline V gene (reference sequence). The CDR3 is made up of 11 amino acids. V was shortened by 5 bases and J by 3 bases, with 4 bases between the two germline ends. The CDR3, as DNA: TGTGCCAGCAGCCCGGACACTGAAGCTTTCTTT. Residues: CASSPDTEAFF.